This T cell receptor beta chain is drawn from a study of cytomegalovirus exposure and HLA in healthy donors. After removal of 6 bases from V and 5 bases from J, the junction contained 6 bases not matched to a gene. This CDR3 has 13 residues. CDR1 and CDR2 (germline): MNHEY, SVGAGI. The PCR made use of 60 Vbeta and 13 Jbeta primers. The protocol was immunoSEQ multiplex PCR, while the TCRdb copy is restricted to in-frame clones and leaves out a portion. The repertoire holds some 190,000 clones, with around 81% as singletons. The chain employs TRBV6-5 and TRBJ1-1; 7 nucleotides align to TRBD1. Sequenced material: PBMCs. This sequence was found in a man between 18 and 29 years old in good health and CMV-seronegative. The chain's CDR3 is CASSRSTGTEAFF. The CDR3, as DNA: TGTGCCAGCAGCCGATCGACAGGGACTGAAGCTTTCTTT.